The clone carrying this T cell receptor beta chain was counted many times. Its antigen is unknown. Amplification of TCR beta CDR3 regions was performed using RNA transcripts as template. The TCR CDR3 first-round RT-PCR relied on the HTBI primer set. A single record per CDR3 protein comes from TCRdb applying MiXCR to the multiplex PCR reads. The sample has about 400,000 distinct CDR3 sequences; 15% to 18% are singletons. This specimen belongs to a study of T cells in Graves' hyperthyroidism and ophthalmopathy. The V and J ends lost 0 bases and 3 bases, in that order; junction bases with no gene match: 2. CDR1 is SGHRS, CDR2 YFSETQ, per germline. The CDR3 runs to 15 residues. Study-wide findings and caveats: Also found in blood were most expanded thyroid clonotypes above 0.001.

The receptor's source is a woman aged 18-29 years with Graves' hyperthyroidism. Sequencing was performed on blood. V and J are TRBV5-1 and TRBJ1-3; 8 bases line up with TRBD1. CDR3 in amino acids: CASSLGTGSGNTIYF. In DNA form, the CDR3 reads TGCGCCAGCAGCTTGGGGACAGGGAGTGGAAACACCATATATTTT.